This TCR beta chain derives from a study of preoperative IRX-2 immunotherapy in early breast cancer. This clone turned up a few times. The CDR3 is 10 residues long. Looked up from germline, CDR1 is GTSNPN and CDR2 is SVGIG (reference sequence). Trimming shortened V by 5 bases and J by 4 bases, and 5 bases separated the two germline ends. Treatment: preoperative locoregional IRX-2 cytokine immunotherapy. Preoperative locoregional IRX-2 cytokine immunotherapy was tested in the phase Ib source study. TCRdb's table, derived via immunoSEQ multiplex PCR, lists solely in-frame clones and lacks some. The sample gives roughly 57,000 clones, roughly 95% of which show up once; about 1.8% is in the top ten.

This clonotype was sampled from a human donor with breast cancer. Sampling took place from a patient treated with IRX-2 immunotherapy. The chain couples TRBV30 to TRBJ2-5, with D perhaps assigned TRBD1 or TRBD2 (5 bases each). CDR3 residues: CAWGTETQYF. CDR3 coding DNA: TGTGCCTGGGGGACAGAGACCCAGTACTTC.